Below are 25 T cell receptor beta chains sequenced from a single sample in a study of blood T cell repertoires in COVID-19. The method was immunoSEQ multiplex PCR; TCRdb's version includes in-frame clones alone and lacks a portion of them. The sample yields approximately 300,000 clones, roughly 86% seen once. Sequencing used peripheral blood. All receptors come from a woman aged 45-59 years with acute or convalescent COVID-19.

The chain carries TRBV7-2 and TRBJ1-4; 10 bases align to TRBD1. CDR1 and CDR2 from the germline V gene are SGHTA and FQGNSA. V was clipped by 7 bases and J by 5 bases; unmatched bases: 4. The length of the CDR3 is 14 residues. The CDR3: CASTMGQGNEKLFF. As DNA, the CDR3 is TGTGCCAGCACCATGGGACAGGGGAATGAAAAACTGTTTTTT.

This clone is a singleton in its sample. The V and J genes are TRBV7-3 and TRBJ2-1; a weak D match, TRBD2 (5 bases). With 5 bases removed from V and 5 bases from J, the gap between germline ends came to 19 bases. The CDR3 contains 16 residues. CDR1 and CDR2 (germline): SGHTA, FQGTGA. This chain's CDR3 is CASSPMGGLTNNEQFF. The CDR3 DNA sequence: TGTGCCAGCAGCCCTATGGGCGGACTGACTAACAATGAGCAGTTCTTC.

The count of this clone is one. The chain employs TRBV19 and TRBJ1-4, with TRBD1 matching 8 bases. The CDR3 consists of 15 residues. V trimming: 6 bases; J trimming: 8 bases; junction bases outside the gene matches: 11. Germline-derived CDR1 and CDR2 are LNHDA and SQIVND (reference sequence). The CDR3 DNA reads TGTGCCAGTAGGAGCCGGACAGGGATGAGCGAAAAACTGTTTTTT. Its translation is CASRSRTGMSEKLFF.

This clone appeared a few times. The J gene is TRBJ2-1, the V gene TRBV5-1, with 8 bases fitting TRBD2. The trim removed 8 bases at V and 12 bases at J, leaving 25 bases unmatched. The CDR3 runs to 17 residues. Germline values: CDR1 SGHRS, CDR2 YFSETQ. The CDR3 DNA reads as TGCGCCAGTAGACGAGCAACCACGCGTGCTAGCGGGTGGGGGCAGTTCTTC. This translates into CASRRATTRASGWGQFF.

The rearrangement links TRBV6-5 to TRBJ1-6; tentative D call: TRBD1 (5 bases). V dropped 6 bases and J dropped 7 bases, with 16 bases sitting between them. The CDR3 is 15 amino acids. Germline V gives CDR1 MNHEY, CDR2 SVGAGI. CDR3 nucleotides: TGTGCCAGCAGGTGGTTTACAGGCCCGAATTCACCCCTCCACTTT. This gives the protein CASRWFTGPNSPLHF.

CDR3 sequence reads: CATSDLDRDQETQYF. CDR3 nucleotides: TGTGCCACCAGTGACTTAGACAGGGACCAAGAGACCCAGTACTTC. The chain has TRBV24-1 and TRBJ2-5; TRBD1 aligns across 7 bases. V lost 4 bases, J lost 0 bases, and 4 bases stayed unmatched. The V gene's germline CDR1 is KGHDR and CDR2 SFDVKD. This CDR3 is 15 amino acids long.

CDR3 region: CASRISLKAGQGAYEQYF. CDR3 DNA sequence: TGCGCCAGCAGAATCAGCCTAAAAGCGGGACAGGGAGCCTACGAGCAGTACTTC. This chain links TRBV5-1 with TRBJ2-7; 9 nucleotides align to TRBD1. The CDR3 extends over 18 amino acids. Per germline, CDR1 SGHRS and CDR2 YFSETQ. The V segment lost 5 bases and the J segment 2 bases; nucleotides outside the gene matches: 17.

The chain has TRBV15 and TRBJ2-2; TRBD2 agrees at 11 bases. Unmatched junction bases numbered 4, after V lost 1 base and J lost 6 bases. The CDR3 consists of 16 residues. Looked up from germline, CDR1 is LNHNV and CDR2 is YYDKDF (reference sequence). CDR3 nucleotide sequence: TGTGCCACCAGCAGAGGACTAGCGGGATCCCCCGGGGAGCTGTTTTTT. It is translated as CATSRGLAGSPGELFF.

The genes are TRBV10-1 and TRBJ2-3; TRBD2 matches at 9 bases. The CDR3 covers 16 residues. Germline CDR1 WNHNN, CDR2 SYGVQD (reference sequence). V dropped 3 bases and J dropped 2; count of bases not matched to a gene: 6. The CDR3 coding sequence is TGCGCCAGCAGTGAAATAGCGGGAGAATACACAGATACGCAGTATTTT. Translated: CASSEIAGEYTDTQYF.

This clone was detected only a few times. This chain uses TRBV7-9 with TRBJ1-1; D perhaps matches TRBD1 (6 bases). CDR1 is SEHNR, CDR2 FQNEAQ, per germline (reference sequence). Trimming removed 6 bases from V and 12 bases from J, with 23 bases in between. The CDR3 sequence is 14 residues long. CDR3 nucleotides: TGTGCCAGCAGTCTTAGAGACAGGCCTCCGGAGTCTTTCTTT. Its protein is CASSLRDRPPESFF.

V usage is TRBV28 and J usage is TRBJ2-7, with D perhaps TRBD1 (5 bases). Germline lookup yields CDR1 MDHEN and CDR2 SYDVKM. The CDR3 has 14 residues. V shed 6 bases and J shed 4 bases, with 16 bases lying between them. This CDR3 reads CASRSRVWGYEQYF. For the CDR3, the DNA is TGTGCCAGCAGGTCCAGGGTTTGGGGATACGAGCAGTACTTC.

The chain recombines TRBV10-3 with TRBJ2-2; 9 bases align to TRBD1. The CDR3 contains 14 residues. V trimming: 6 bases; J trimming: 4 bases; junction bases outside the gene matches: 3. Germline V lookup: CDR1 ENHRY, CDR2 SYGVKD. Here the CDR3 DNA reads TGTGCCATCAGCCAGACAGGGGGCACCGGGGAGCTGTTTTTT. This sequence encodes CAISQTGGTGELFF.

The sample holds one count of this clone. The chain combines TRBV27 with TRBJ1-6, with 10 positions matching TRBD1. Per the germline V gene, CDR1 is MNHEY and CDR2 is SMNVEV (reference sequence). The ends lost 5 bases at V and 9 bases at J; junction bases unmatched: 4. The CDR3 has 14 residues. The CDR3 sequence is CASSLGQGFSPLHF. As DNA, the CDR3 is TGTGCCAGCAGTCTGGGACAGGGGTTTTCACCCCTCCACTTT.

The CDR3 DNA follows: TGTGCCAGCAGCCAAGATTCGGGCAGGGCCAACTCCTACGAGCAGTACTTC. Its translation is CASSQDSGRANSYEQYF. The chain carries TRBV3-1 (or the pseudogene TRBV3-2) and TRBJ2-7; D is possibly TRBD1 (5 bases). Trimming stripped 0 bases from V and 0 bases from J, with 15 bases between. CDR1 and CDR2 from the germline V gene are LGHDT and YNNKEL (reference sequence). This CDR3 contains 17 residues.

V usage is TRBV19 and J usage is TRBJ2-1; 9 nucleotides align to TRBD2. Germline V gene data show CDR1 as LNHDA and CDR2 as SQIVND (reference sequence). The CDR3 has 16 residues. V was pared by 5 bases and J by 4 bases, with 9 bases of the junction left unmatched. The CDR3 DNA reads TGTGCCAGTAGTCCCCGGGGAGCGGGAGGATACAATGAGCAGTTCTTC. The encoded protein is CASSPRGAGGYNEQFF.

This chain connects TRBV28 to TRBJ1-3, with 9 bases aligning to TRBD1. The CDR3 has 13 residues. J lost 2 bases, V lost 10 bases, and 3 bases had no gene match. Germline CDR1 and CDR2: MDHEN and SYDVKM. The CDR3 DNA is TGTGCCACCCGACAGGGGGCTGGAAACACCATATATTTT. Translation: CATRQGAGNTIYF.

The rearrangement links TRBV5-1 to TRBJ1-2; maybe TRBD1 (6 bases). The germline CDR1 and CDR2 sequences are SGHRS and YFSETQ. The V end was cut by 4 bases, the J end by 3 bases, with 16 bases between. The CDR3 covers 15 residues. CDR3 sequence reads: CASSALWGQDYGYTF. As DNA, the CDR3 is TGCGCCAGCAGCGCCCTTTGGGGGCAGGACTATGGCTACACCTTC.

This clone occurred once. The chain has TRBV11-2 and TRBJ2-5; weak D call: TRBD2 (5 bases). V was shortened by 0 bases and J by 11 bases, with 13 bases between the two germline ends. From germline, CDR1 is SGHAT and CDR2 FQNNGV. This CDR3 contains 13 residues. CDR3 in DNA: TGTGCCAGCAGCTTAGAGGGGAGAGCGGTGCAGTACTTC. Translated: CASSLEGRAVQYF. Complete variable domain (other parts from reference TRBV11-2 and TRBJ2-5): EAGVAQSPRYKIIEKRQSVAFWCNPISGHATLYWYQQILGQGPKLLIQFQNNGVVDDSQLPKDRFSAERLKGVDSTLKIQPAKLEDSAVYLCASSLEGRAVQYFGPGTRLLVL.

V is TRBV4-2 and J is TRBJ2-1, with no clear D. V dropped 2 bases and J dropped 3 bases, with 11 bases sitting between them. The CDR3 covers 15 residues. Germline CDR1 reads LGHNA; CDR2 reads YNFKEQ. CDR3 DNA sequence: TGTGCCAGCAGCCAAAGAGACTCGGACTACAATGAGCAGTTCTTC. Translated: CASSQRDSDYNEQFF.

The chain uses TRBV28 and TRBJ2-3; D is unclear. From germline, CDR1 is MDHEN and CDR2 SYDVKM. The CDR3 runs to 16 residues. With 5 bases removed from V and 0 bases from J, the gap between germline ends came to 15 bases. CDR3 protein: CASSPPVYSSTDTQYF. The DNA of the CDR3 is TGTGCCAGCAGTCCCCCGGTTTATTCAAGCACAGATACGCAGTATTTT. The whole variable domain, remainder taken from reference TRBV28 and TRBJ2-3, is DVKVTQSSRYLVKRTGEKVFLECVQDMDHENMFWYRQDPGLGLRLIYFSYDVKMKEKGDIPEGYSVSREKKERFSLILESASTNQTSMYLCASSPPVYSSTDTQYFGPGTRLTVL.

The chain couples TRBV7-9 to TRBJ2-5; no reliable D call. Germline CDR1 is SEHNR and CDR2 is FQNEAQ (reference sequence). V was clipped by 5 bases and J by 5 bases, with 12 bases between them. The CDR3 is 13 residues long. CDR3 nucleotides: TGTGCCAGCAGCAAAACATCGGAGGAGACCCAGTACTTC. This translates into CASSKTSEETQYF.

This chain connects TRBV28 to TRBJ1-2; weak D call: TRBD1 (5 bases). The CDR3 runs to 14 residues. Germline CDR1 reads MDHEN; CDR2 reads SYDVKM. V lost 3 bases, J lost 2 bases, and 10 bases lay in between. This CDR3 is CASSFMQGNYGYTF. The CDR3 DNA is TGTGCCAGCAGTTTCATGCAGGGAAACTATGGCTACACCTTC.

The gene calls are TRBV5-5 and TRBJ2-7; 16 positions match TRBD2. Germline V gene lookup returns CDR1 SGHKS and CDR2 YYEKEE (reference sequence). V dropped 4 bases and J dropped 6; count of bases not matched to a gene: 10. There are 17 residues in the CDR3. The CDR3 reads CASSRGLAGGQFGEQYF. The CDR3 DNA is TGTGCCAGCAGCAGGGGACTAGCGGGAGGGCAATTTGGCGAGCAGTACTTC.

The V call is TRBV5-5, the J call TRBJ2-1; 9 nucleotides align to TRBD2. Germline CDR1 is SGHKS and CDR2 is YYEKEE (reference sequence). Trimming removed 5 bases from V and 4 bases from J; junction bases left unmatched: 7. There are 15 residues in the CDR3. CDR3 amino acids: CASSWTSDLYNEQFF. The CDR3 nucleotides are TGTGCCAGCAGTTGGACTAGCGACCTTTACAATGAGCAGTTCTTC. Filled out from reference TRBV5-5 and TRBJ2-1, the complete variable domain reads DAGVTQSPTHLIKTRGQQVTLRCSPISGHKSVSWYQQVLGQGPQFIFQYYEKEERGRGNFPDRFSARQFPNYSSELNVNALLLGDSALYLCASSWTSDLYNEQFFGPGTRLTVL.

The V call is TRBV12-5, the J call TRBJ1-4; a possible D gene is TRBD1 (6 bases). V gave up 0 bases and J gave up 4 bases, with 18 bases separating them. The V gene's germline CDR1 is LGHNT and CDR2 FRNRAP. The CDR3 is 18 amino acids. CDR3 DNA: TGTGCTAGTGGTTTGGTACTTGTCCCGGGACACAATAATGAAAAACTGTTTTTT. Translation: CASGLVLVPGHNNEKLFF.